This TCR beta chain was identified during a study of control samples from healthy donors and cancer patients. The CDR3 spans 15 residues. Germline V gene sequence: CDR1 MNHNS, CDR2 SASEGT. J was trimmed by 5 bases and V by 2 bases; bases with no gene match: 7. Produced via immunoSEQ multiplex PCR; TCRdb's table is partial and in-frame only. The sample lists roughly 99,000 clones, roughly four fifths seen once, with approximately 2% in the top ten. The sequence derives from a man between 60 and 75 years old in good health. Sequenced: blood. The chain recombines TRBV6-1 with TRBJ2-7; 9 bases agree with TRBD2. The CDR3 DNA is TGTGCCAGCAGTGAAAGCGCCGGGACTAGCAACGAGCAGTACTTC. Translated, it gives CASSESAGTSNEQYF.